Presented here are 23 T cell receptor beta chains from one specimen sequenced in a study of T cells in Graves' hyperthyroidism and ophthalmopathy. RNA transcripts provided the source from which TCR beta CDR3 regions were amplified. Using the HTBI primer set, a first-round RT-PCR was run on the TCR CDR3. MiXCR, run by TCRdb on the multiplex PCR reads, gives a single entry per CDR3 protein. There are about 280,000 distinct CDR3 sequences in the sample; 25% to 30% occur only once, and approximately 30% lies in the top ten. The sequenced sample consisted of blood. The source is a man in his forties with Graves' hyperthyroidism that later progressed to Graves' ophthalmopathy.

Only a few counts were recorded for this clonotype. The chain links TRBV18 to TRBJ2-2, with D tentatively TRBD2 (5 bases). CDR3 length: 17 amino acids. Germline values: CDR1 KGHSH, CDR2 LQKENI. V lost 2 bases and J lost 0, with 13 bases in between. The CDR3 DNA is TGTGCCAGCTCACCAAGGTTGGGAGTCCCGAACACCGGGGAGCTGTTTTTT. The encoded protein is CASSPRLGVPNTGELFF.

At least ten counts were recorded for this clonotype. The chain carries TRBV19 and TRBJ2-7; D uncertain. The CDR3 consists of 13 residues. CDR1 LNHDA and CDR2 SQIVND come from the germline V gene (reference sequence). V was pared by 3 bases and J by 1 base, with 7 bases between. As DNA, the CDR3 is TGTGCCAGTAGTATGACAAATTCCTACGAGCAGTACTTC. This encodes CASSMTNSYEQYF.

This clonotype was seen ten or more times. The chain joins TRBV24-1 to TRBJ2-5; TRBD2 aligns across 9 bases. Germline loops: CDR1 KGHDR, CDR2 SFDVKD. The CDR3 length is 15 residues. V trimming: 0 bases; J trimming: 7 bases; junction bases outside the gene matches: 5. CDR3 residues: CATSDLGTSMGTQYF. In DNA form, the CDR3 reads TGTGCCACCAGTGATTTGGGGACTAGCATGGGGACCCAGTACTTC.

J is TRBJ1-1 and V is TRBV6-5; tentative D call: TRBD1 (6 bases). The CDR3 spans 12 residues. Germline CDR1 reads MNHEY; CDR2 reads SVGAGI. Trimming pared 2 bases from V and 6 bases from J, leaving 7 bases between. The DNA for the CDR3 is TGTGCCAGCAGTTACCCAGGGGCTGAAGCTTTCTTT. It specifies CASSYPGAEAFF.

The chain joins TRBV20-1 to TRBJ2-7, with D possibly TRBD2 on 6 matching bases. V was shortened by 1 base and J by 6 bases, with 13 bases between the two germline ends. The germline V gene encodes CDR1 DFQATT and CDR2 SNEGSKA (reference sequence). The CDR3 length is 13 residues. The CDR3 coding sequence is TGCAGTGCTAGAGTTTGGGGGGTACCCGAGCAGTACTTC. It codes for CSARVWGVPEQYF.

This clonotype has ten or more counts. A read error may be the cause here, since a much bigger clone is one base away. The rearrangement uses TRBV6-1 and TRBJ1-1; D remains unclear. Germline loops: CDR1 MNHNS, CDR2 SASEGT. The CDR3 totals 14 residues. CDR3 nucleotide sequence: TGTGTCAGCAGAATATCTATAGTCTACACTGAAGCTTTCTTT. Translating gives CVSRISIVYTEAFF.

This clonotype was counted at least ten times. The chain joins TRBV9 to TRBJ2-7; TRBD2 might be the D (6 bases). The CDR3 is 16 amino acids. The germline gives CDR1 SGDLS, CDR2 YYNGEE. The V and J ends lost 1 base and 0 bases respectively, with 14 bases between them. CDR3: CASSVRVQRVSYEQYF. The CDR3 DNA reads as TGTGCCAGCAGCGTACGGGTCCAGCGGGTCTCCTACGAGCAGTACTTC.

The chain combines TRBV28 with TRBJ2-7; 8 bases line up with TRBD2. The CDR3 covers 16 residues. Germline CDR1 MDHEN, CDR2 SYDVKM. Losses at the gene ends were 4 bases for V and 4 bases for J; bases not matched to a gene: 12. The CDR3 protein is CASSSGGEPLTYEQYF. The DNA for the CDR3 is TGTGCCAGCAGTTCCGGGGGGGAACCGTTAACGTACGAGCAGTACTTC. Variable domain in full (rest from reference TRBV28 and TRBJ2-7): DVKVTQSSRYLVKRTGEKVFLECVQDMDHENMFWYRQDPGLGLRLIYFSYDVKMKEKGDIPEGYSVSREKKERFSLILESASTNQTSMYLCASSSGGEPLTYEQYFGPGTRLTVT.

Ten or more counts support this clonotype. The rearrangement joins TRBV29-1 to TRBJ2-5; 9 positions agree with TRBD1. J lost 2 bases, V lost 8 bases, and 3 bases had no gene match. CDR3 length: 12 residues. Germline CDR1 is SQVTM and CDR2 is ANQGSEA. CDR3 sequence: CSSGTGQETQYF. CDR3 bases: TGCAGCTCGGGGACAGGGCAAGAGACCCAGTACTTC.

In this sample, this clonotype turned up many times. CDR3 amino acids: CASRTPGDNQPQHF. The CDR3 nucleotides are TGTGCCAGCAGGACCCCAGGGGACAATCAGCCCCAGCATTTT. This chain joins TRBV6-6 and TRBJ1-5; perhaps TRBD1 as D (6 bases). This CDR3 contains 14 residues. The ends were cut back, 6 bases at V and 3 bases at J, with 12 bases in the middle. CDR1 and CDR2 from the germline V gene are MNHNY and SVGAGI (reference sequence).

V usage is TRBV15 and J usage is TRBJ2-7, with D possibly called TRBD1 or TRBD2 (5 bases each). Trimming removed 2 bases from V and 6 bases from J, with 20 bases in between. Germline V gene data show CDR1 as LNHNV and CDR2 as YYDKDF (reference sequence). The CDR3 is 16 residues long. Here the CDR3 reads CATSRYQTGAGGEQYF. The CDR3 DNA reads TGTGCCACCAGCAGATACCAGACTGGGGCGGGCGGCGAGCAGTACTTC.

This clonotype appeared once. V gene TRBV30 combines with J gene TRBJ1-3; D uncertain. The CDR3 consists of 14 residues. Germline loops: CDR1 GTSNPN, CDR2 SVGIG (reference sequence). V dropped 1 base and J dropped 2 bases, with 9 bases sitting between them. The CDR3 sequence: CAWSDRTAGNTIYF. The CDR3 DNA reads TGTGCCTGGAGTGATCGGACGGCTGGAAACACCATATATTTT.

This clonotype was picked up many times. The CDR3: CASSLEQGAYGYTF. As DNA, the CDR3 is TGCGCCAGCAGCTTGGAGCAGGGGGCGTATGGCTACACCTTC. The chain uses TRBV5-1 and TRBJ1-2; 8 bases are shared with TRBD1. The CDR3 spans 14 residues. Germline V gene lookup returns CDR1 SGHRS and CDR2 YFSETQ. V shed 0 bases and J 5 bases; nucleotides not matched to a gene: 3.

This clonotype was seen ten or more times. The chain couples TRBV20-1 to TRBJ2-2; D gene uncertain. Germline values: CDR1 DFQATT, CDR2 SNEGSKA (reference sequence). The CDR3 runs to 13 residues. V gave up 8 bases and J gave up 6 bases, with 16 bases separating them. The CDR3 reads CSPHLPVAGELFF. Written as DNA, the CDR3 is TGCAGTCCCCACCTCCCTGTCGCCGGGGAGCTGTTTTTT.

The CDR3 loop reads CASSYLGRNQPQHF. CDR3 coding DNA: TGTGCCAGCAGTTACCTCGGCCGCAATCAGCCCCAGCATTTT. The rearrangement links TRBV6-5 to TRBJ1-5; D remains unclear. The CDR3 loop spans 14 amino acids. Trimming pared 2 bases from V and 2 bases from J, leaving 7 bases between. Per germline, CDR1 MNHEY and CDR2 SVGAGI.

The chain is built from TRBV6-2 or TRBV6-3 and TRBJ2-7; no firm D call. The CDR3 extends over 11 amino acids. Trimming pared 2 bases from V and 7 bases from J, leaving 6 bases between. Germline lookup yields CDR1 MNHEY and CDR2 SVGEGT. The CDR3 reads CASSYMGEQYF. The CDR3 DNA follows: TGTGCCAGCAGTTACATGGGGGAGCAGTACTTC.

This clonotype was counted at least ten times. This chain connects TRBV18 to TRBJ1-1; D remains unclear. Germline V gene lookup returns CDR1 KGHSH and CDR2 LQKENI. V was pared by 2 bases and J by 3 bases, with 7 bases between. The CDR3 has 13 amino acids. The CDR3 here is CASSPGLDTEAFF. The CDR3 region has the DNA TGTGCCAGCTCACCAGGTTTGGACACTGAAGCTTTCTTT.

The rearrangement joins TRBV2 to TRBJ2-5; 7 nucleotides line up with TRBD1. With 1 base clipped from V and 5 bases from J, the junction kept 13 bases outside the gene matches. The CDR3 has 17 residues. Looked up from germline, CDR1 is SNHLY and CDR2 is FYNNEI. The CDR3 region has the DNA TGTGCCAGCAGTGAAGGACCCGGGACAGCGCAGGGGGAGACCCAGTACTTC. Its translation is CASSEGPGTAQGETQYF. Full variable domain (remainder filled in from reference TRBV2 and TRBJ2-5): EPEVTQTPSHQVTQMGQEVILRCVPISNHLYFYWYRQILGQKVEFLVSFYNNEISEKSEIFDDQFSVERPDGSNFTLKIRSTKLEDSAMYFCASSEGPGTAQGETQYFGPGTRLLVL.

This clonotype showed up many times. This chain uses TRBV2 with TRBJ2-7; TRBD2 is a possible D gene (6 bases). From germline, CDR1 is SNHLY and CDR2 FYNNEI. Trimming removed 6 bases at V and 7 bases at J, with 28 bases between. The CDR3 spans 17 residues. DNA for the CDR3: TGTGCCAGCAGAACGTCGGTCGGGGGAAGTTGGGCGGGGGAGCAGTACTTC. It specifies CASRTSVGGSWAGEQYF.

This clonotype was recorded only once. The V call is TRBV12-3 or TRBV12-4, the J call TRBJ1-1, with 7 nucleotides matching TRBD1. J lost 1 base, V lost 6 bases, and 5 bases had no gene match. The CDR3 is made up of 14 amino acids. The CDR3 sequence: CASRYRGGNTEAFF. The DNA of the CDR3 is TGTGCCAGCAGATACAGGGGAGGGAACACTGAAGCTTTCTTT.

The chain has TRBV6-1 and TRBJ2-7, with unresolved D. V was trimmed by 2 bases and J by 4 bases, leaving 9 bases between them. CDR3 size: 13 residues. Germline loops: CDR1 MNHNS, CDR2 SASEGT. Here the CDR3 reads CASSEQTPYEQYF. The CDR3 region has the DNA TGTGCCAGCAGTGAACAGACCCCTTACGAGCAGTACTTC.

This clonotype appeared many times. The chain joins TRBV20-1 to TRBJ1-6; 9 bases fit TRBD1. Trimming took 0 bases from V and 7 from J; bases not matched to a gene: 4. This CDR3 comprises 15 residues. Germline V lookup: CDR1 DFQATT, CDR2 SNEGSKA (reference sequence). CDR3 protein: CSARDRDRANSPLHF. The CDR3 DNA is TGCAGTGCTAGAGATCGGGACAGGGCAAATTCACCCCTCCACTTT.

This sequence joins TRBV12-3 or TRBV12-4 and TRBJ1-1; the D is unclear. Trimming shortened V by 4 bases and J by 0 bases, and 9 bases separated the two germline ends. CDR3 length equals 14 residues. CDR3 nucleotide sequence: TGTGCCAGCAGTTCCCGGGTTTTGAACACTGAAGCTTTCTTT. Translating gives CASSSRVLNTEAFF.